These T cell receptor beta chains were read from a single sample in a study of blood T cell repertoires in COVID-19. TCRdb's copy holds only in-frame clones and misses some; the assay was immunoSEQ multiplex PCR. The repertoire holds tens of thousands of clones, with more than 80% as singletons. What was sequenced was peripheral blood. The receptors derive from a woman in her 70s with acute or convalescent COVID-19. The conserved cysteine and the conserved F or W are not part of the CDR3 here.

cdr3_length j_call v_call cdr3_aa
12 TRBJ2-7 TRBV19 ASKIFRDSHEQY
11 TRBJ1-1 TRBV5-1 ASSVGQGPEAF
16 TRBJ2-1 TRBV4-3 ASSQSQAPSSENNEQF
13 TRBJ1-3 TRBV9 ASSVWDRPGNTIY
13 TRBJ2-1 TRBV5-1 ASSLIADPYNEQF
14 TRBJ2-1 TRBV10-3 AISDGTSGGYNEQF
13 TRBJ1-1 TRBV6-5 ASSYSYGETTEAF
14 TRBJ1-6 TRBV6-5 ASSYTSVRENSPLH
11 TRBJ2-4 TRBV3-1/TRBV3-2 ASSQEENRIQY
13 TRBJ2-2 TRBV7-8 ASSLIQGRNGELF
16 TRBJ1-2 TRBV5-6 ASSPKNLRDRGIGGYT
13 TRBJ2-7 TRBV2 ASTPFPGTSYEQY
14 TRBJ1-5 TRBV15 ATSDVWGDGNQPQH
11 TRBJ1-2 TRBV9 ASSVAGVEGYT
10 TRBJ2-3 TRBV7-9 ASSYGGNTQY
12 TRBJ2-7 TRBV15 ATSRDPGNREQY
13 TRBJ1-2 TRBV5-6 ASSLTGGEADGYT
14 TRBJ1-2 TRBV11-2 ASSLALEEANYGYT
12 TRBJ1-6 TRBV20-1 SASMQGNNSPLH
14 TRBJ1-3 TRBV10-3 AIRLGPSIKGDTIY
11 TRBJ2-1 TRBV27 ASNSQGYNEQF
12 TRBJ2-5 TRBV7-3 ASSRGLPQETQY
13 TRBJ1-6 TRBV19 ASSDRQGANSPLH
10 TRBJ1-2 TRBV5-1 ASSQAGYGYT
13 TRBJ2-1 TRBV6-2/TRBV6-3 ASSYGGGAYNEQF
16 TRBJ1-3 TRBV7-2 ASSLEGVGRSSGNTIY
11 TRBJ1-2 TRBV7-9 ASSSGGGYGYT
9 TRBJ1-2 TRBV6-2/TRBV6-3 ASSAGGIYT
13 TRBJ2-2 TRBV27 ASSLTSASTGELF
12 TRBJ1-6 TRBV14 ASSQRTGGSPLH
11 TRBJ1-6 TRBV2 ASSGTVNSPLH
12 TRBJ1-2 TRBV5-1 ASSTGQGAEGYT
14 TRBJ2-3 TRBV6-5 ASSFNSGGAWDTQY
11 TRBJ1-2 TRBV24-1 ATSAPGDYGYT
13 TRBJ1-1 TRBV10-3 AISVSGEGNTEAF
11 TRBJ2-1 TRBV11-3 ASSDWTGGYQF
13 TRBJ2-3 TRBV7-9 ASRPLAGGLDTQY
12 TRBJ2-1 TRBV7-2 ASSLDPSGNEQF
13 TRBJ1-3 TRBV19 ASSIYRKGGNTIY
12 TRBJ1-2 TRBV5-4 ASSLGGLRYGYT
10 TRBJ2-1 TRBV20-1 SASLLNNEQF
13 TRBJ1-1 TRBV4-1 ASSQGTGGDTEAF
13 TRBJ2-7 TRBV9 ASSVAASGHYEQY
14 TRBJ2-3 TRBV7-2 ASSLRMRGGSDTQY
13 TRBJ2-7 TRBV5-1 ASSPHDREVDEQY
15 TRBJ2-2 TRBV19 ASSRQPGQGKTGELF
13 TRBJ2-7 TRBV6-5 ASNPPGQGSYEQY
12 TRBJ1-2 TRBV15 AGVGDRVNYGYT
12 TRBJ2-3 TRBV18 ASSAGTGKNTQY
13 TRBJ2-2 TRBV4-1 ASSQVQEGTGELF